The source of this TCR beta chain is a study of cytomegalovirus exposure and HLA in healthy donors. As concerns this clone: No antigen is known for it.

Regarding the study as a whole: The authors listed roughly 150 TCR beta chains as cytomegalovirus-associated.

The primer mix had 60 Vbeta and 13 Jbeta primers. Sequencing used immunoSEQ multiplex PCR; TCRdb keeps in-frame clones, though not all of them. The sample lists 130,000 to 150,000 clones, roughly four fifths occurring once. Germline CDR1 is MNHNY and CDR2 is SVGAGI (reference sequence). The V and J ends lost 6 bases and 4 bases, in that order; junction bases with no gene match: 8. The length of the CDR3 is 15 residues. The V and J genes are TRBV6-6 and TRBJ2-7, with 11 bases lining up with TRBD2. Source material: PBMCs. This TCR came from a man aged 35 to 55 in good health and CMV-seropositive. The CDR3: CASRGTSGLSYEQYF. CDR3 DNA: TGTGCCAGCAGAGGGACTAGCGGCCTTTCTTACGAGCAGTACTTC.